Sequencing of this T cell receptor beta chain was carried out in a study of human T cells and chemical hapten exposure (dated by TCRdb to 2020 to 2022). Background on the whole study: For sensitization, 2% DPC in acetone was applied to a 2 cm by 2 cm area of upper inner arm skin. Around 30 alopecia patients provided blood for TCR sequencing at one to four time points (pre-sensitization, 2, 6 and 24 weeks). Throughout the study period of around 24 weeks, patients also received therapeutic DPC doses to the scalp every week. Libraries were combined into a pool for sequencing, and differences in TCR yield between samples came mainly from small differences in library volumes within the pool. Blood samples were taken from patients before sensitization (week 0) and at 2, 6 and about 24 weeks after DPC sensitization. Patch testing was done on the upper back using Finn chambers containing 0.01% DPC, and results were scored after 6 days according to International Contact Dermatitis Research Group standards. This study followed changes in the peripheral blood TCR repertoire in vivo during primary and secondary sensitization of alopecia patients to the hapten diphenylcyclopropenone (DPC). The patient cohort, mostly female, included alopecia areata with under or over 50% scalp involvement, alopecia totalis and alopecia universalis. Study-wide conclusions, independent of this receptor: A positive correlation was found between the number of PT1 expanded TCRs and patch test score, with significance reached at thresholds 8, 16 and 32 but not 4. Because every patient had alopecia, a presumed autoimmune disease, the patients' immune response might differ from that of healthy individuals. Compared with pre-sensitization or healthy control sets, expanded TCRs formed significantly more large CDR3 similarity clusters, which is consistent with antigen-driven responses. Repeated subsampling changed both the strength of the expansion versus patch-test correlation and the threshold at which the correlation became significant. DPC sensitization did not change the number of TCRs with a frequency above 1 in 1000, and there was no evidence of changes in global repertoire structure.

Library method: RACE. The sequencer was a NextSeq 500. Library preparation attached unique molecular identifiers to individual cDNA molecules for quantitative, reproducible TCR counting. For every blood RNA sample, sequencing covered both the TCR alpha and TCR beta chains. The study's processing was this. The median number of TCRs per sample was over 95,000, ranging from roughly 23,224 to 700,000. The Decombinator software suite was used to annotate V, J and CDR3 in the TCR reads. For PS versus PT1 abundance plots, all samples were subsampled to the same number of TCRs (28,000). Expanded TCRs were defined as absent before sensitization and observed at least eight times at the 2-week time point. TCRdb took the public reads, trimmed them with fastp at Q25, ran MiXCR for clone calling and kept in-frame beta chains. Entries that share a CDR3 protein sequence are merged under the most common genes and DNA. The V and J calls were determined by TCRdb, not by the authors. Present in this sample are tens of thousands of distinct CDR3 sequences, about 8.5% of which were seen just once. Of the sample, under 3.5% falls within the top ten clones.

This clonotype was counted a few times. Its specific antigen is unknown. No per-base quality is available; no much larger clone lies one base away. From cysteine to phenylalanine, the CDR3 is 16 amino acids long. Kept here is only the CDR3 DNA, which spans 48 bases and is read in frame from base 1. V and J are trimmed by 1 base and 4 bases, and the gene matches miss 5 bases of the junction. As encoded in the germline V gene, CDR1 is MGHRA while CDR2 is YSYEKL. The time point label here, explained by the study, means: patch test 2, 6 weeks after DPC sensitization. The label giving this sample's treatment or condition can be read as: therapeutic diphenylcyclopropenone sensitization with weekly scalp DPC. At every patch-test visit, the blood draw took place before the patch test was put on. Patients were considered eligible if aged 18 to 70, diagnosed with alopecia and deemed suitable for DPC therapy, and patients were excluded if pregnant. Total RNA was extracted from unfractionated whole blood that had been collected in Tempus Blood RNA tubes.

Sequenced here: whole blood, sampled in connection with sensitization to the hapten diphenylcyclopropenone (DPC). This clonotype was obtained from a woman aged 45 to 65 with alopecia areata. Some clones in this sample may be carry-over from other donors' samples. The rearrangement joined TRBV4-1 to TRBJ2-2, and TRBD2 aligns with 8 junction nucleotides. The CDR3 region reads CASSQVPGGTTGELFF. The nucleotide sequence is given as TGCGCCAGCAGCCAAGTGCCGGGGGGGACCACCGGGGAGCTGTTTTTT.